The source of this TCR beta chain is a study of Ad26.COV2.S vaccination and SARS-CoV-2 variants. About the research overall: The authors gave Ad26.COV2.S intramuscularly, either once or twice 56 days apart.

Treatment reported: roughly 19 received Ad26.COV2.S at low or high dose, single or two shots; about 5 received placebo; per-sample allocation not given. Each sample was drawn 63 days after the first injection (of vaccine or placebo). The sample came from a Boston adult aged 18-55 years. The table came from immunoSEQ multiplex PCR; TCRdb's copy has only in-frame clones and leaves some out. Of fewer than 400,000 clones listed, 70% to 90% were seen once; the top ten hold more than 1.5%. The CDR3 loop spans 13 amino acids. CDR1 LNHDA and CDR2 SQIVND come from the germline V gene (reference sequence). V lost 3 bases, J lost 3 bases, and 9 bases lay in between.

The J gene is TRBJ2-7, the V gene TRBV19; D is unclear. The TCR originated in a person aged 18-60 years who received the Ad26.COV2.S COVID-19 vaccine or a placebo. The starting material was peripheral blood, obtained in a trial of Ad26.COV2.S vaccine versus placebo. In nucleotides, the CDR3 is TGTGCCAGTAGTATTCAGCACGTCTACGAGCAGTACTTC. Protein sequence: CASSIQHVYEQYF.